Each of the 18 T cell receptor beta chains below was sequenced from the same sample in a study of STAT5B mutations in CD4+ large granular lymphocyte leukemia. Using immunoSEQ multiplex PCR, the repertoire was profiled, and TCRdb retains in-frame clones only, with some absent. The sample has 20,000 to 25,000 clones; about two thirds are singletons. What was sequenced was CD4+ T cells from blood buffy coats. These receptors were obtained from a human donor in good health.

This sequence joins TRBV30 and TRBJ1-2; tentatively, D is TRBD1 (5 bases). V lost 3 bases and J lost 8, with 19 bases in between. Germline CDR1 GTSNPN, CDR2 SVGIG (reference sequence). This CDR3 is 14 amino acids long. The chain's CDR3 is CAWRAGAPAMGYTF. CDR3 DNA sequence: TGTGCCTGGAGAGCCGGGGCCCCGGCGATGGGCTACACCTTC.

V is TRBV19 and J is TRBJ1-1; 8 bases are a match to TRBD1. V was clipped by 2 bases and J by 0 bases; unmatched bases: 14. This CDR3 has 19 amino acids. The germline gives CDR1 LNHDA, CDR2 SQIVND (reference sequence). CDR3 protein: CASSIRAAGGQWMNTEAFF. The CDR3 nucleotides read TGTGCCAGTAGTATAAGGGCCGCAGGGGGCCAATGGATGAACACTGAAGCTTTCTTT.

This chain uses TRBV5-6 with TRBJ2-1, with D possibly matching TRBD2 (6 bases). CDR1 and CDR2 (germline): SGHDT, YYEEEE. CDR3 size: 15 residues. The V end was cut by 0 bases, the J end by 3 bases, with 10 bases between. CDR3 amino acids: CASSLGGVRYNEQFF. CDR3 sequence (DNA): TGTGCCAGCAGCTTGGGGGGGGTCCGCTACAATGAGCAGTTCTTC.

V and J are TRBV6-1 and TRBJ2-5; TRBD1 is a possible D gene (5 bases). This CDR3 region has 15 residues. The germline V gene encodes CDR1 MNHNS and CDR2 SASEGT. Trimming pared 2 bases from V and 5 bases from J, leaving 15 bases between. CDR3: CASSETVWGVETQYF. DNA for the CDR3: TGTGCCAGCAGTGAAACCGTCTGGGGCGTGGAGACCCAGTACTTC.

The V call is TRBV18, the J call TRBJ2-3, with TRBD2 matching 9 bases. V shed 0 bases, J shed 0 bases, and the junction held 1 base outside the gene matches. Germline V gene lookup returns CDR1 KGHSH and CDR2 LQKENI. The CDR3 extends over 16 amino acids. The CDR3 DNA sequence: TGTGCCAGCTCACCACCGGGACTAGCAAGCACAGATACGCAGTATTTT. Protein product: CASSPPGLASTDTQYF.

This clone was counted a few times. The chain uses TRBV10-3 and TRBJ1-4; no definite D call. Per germline, CDR1 ENHRY and CDR2 SYGVKD. Trimming pared 6 bases from V and 8 bases from J, leaving 13 bases between. The CDR3 covers 13 residues. CDR3 protein: CAISINLGEKLFF. CDR3 DNA: TGTGCCATCAGCATTAACCTAGGGGAAAAACTGTTTTTT.

The genes are TRBV9 and TRBJ2-7; weak D call: TRBD1 (6 bases). The CDR3 spans 15 residues. Looked up from germline, CDR1 is SGDLS and CDR2 is YYNGEE. Trimming shortened V by 6 bases and J by 0 bases, and 16 bases separated the two germline ends. CDR3 sequence (DNA): TGTGCCAGCAACTCGTGGGAACAGGGCTCCTACGAGCAGTACTTC. Translating gives CASNSWEQGSYEQYF. Full variable domain (outside the CDR3, taken from reference TRBV9 and TRBJ2-7): DSGVTQTPKHLITATGQRVTLRCSPRSGDLSVYWYQQSLDQGLQFLIQYYNGEERAKGNILERFSAQQFPDLHSELNLSSLELGDSALYFCASNSWEQGSYEQYFGPGTRLTVT.

The rearrangement joins TRBV5-4 to TRBJ1-4, with TRBD1 matching 11 bases. The CDR3 runs to 15 residues. The V gene's germline CDR1 is SGHNT and CDR2 YYREEE (reference sequence). The J segment lost 7 bases and the V segment lost 4 bases, leaving 6 bases of the junction unmatched. The CDR3, as DNA: TGTGCCAGCAGCAACCGGGACAGGGGGTCTGAAAAACTGTTTTTT. This gives the protein CASSNRDRGSEKLFF.

V gene TRBV5-3 combines with J gene TRBJ2-7; tentatively, D is TRBD2 (5 bases). TRBV5-3 counts as an open reading frame of uncertain function. V lost 2 bases, J lost 6 bases, and 27 bases lay in between. The length of the CDR3 is 18 residues. CDR3 nucleotides: TGTGCCAGAAGCTTACCTAGGCAAGGGAGCGCGTGGGTCTGCGAGCAGTACTTC. Protein product: CARSLPRQGSAWVCEQYF.

CDR3 coding DNA: TGTGCCAGCAGCTTAGCCGGGACAGCTCGTTCACCCCTCCACTTT. This sequence encodes CASSLAGTARSPLHF. The chain has TRBV7-8 and TRBJ1-6; 7 nucleotides line up with TRBD1. V shed 0 bases and J 9 bases; nucleotides not matched to a gene: 5. Germline loops: CDR1 SGHVS, CDR2 FQNEAQ. The CDR3 sequence is 15 residues long.

This rearrangement joins TRBV25-1 to TRBJ1-2; tentative D call: TRBD1 (5 bases). Germline CDR1 is MGHDK and CDR2 is SYGVNS. Trimming pared 1 base from V and 4 bases from J, leaving 16 bases between. CDR3 length: 16 amino acids. The CDR3 is CASSESSGFTLYGYTF. DNA for the CDR3: TGTGCCAGCAGTGAATCTTCAGGGTTTACACTCTATGGCTACACCTTC.

This clone was recorded only once. The J gene is TRBJ1-1, the V gene TRBV2; 8 bases align to TRBD1. CDR3 size: 14 residues. Germline CDR1 reads SNHLY; CDR2 reads FYNNEI. Trimming at V came to 6 bases and at J to 1 base, leaving 4 bases not matched to a gene. The CDR3 nucleotides are TGTGCCAGCAGAACACAGGGGGGGAACACTGAAGCTTTCTTT. Translation: CASRTQGGNTEAFF.

The V and J genes are TRBV2 and TRBJ1-5, with D maybe TRBD1 (6 bases). Germline V gives CDR1 SNHLY, CDR2 FYNNEI. V lost 5 bases and J 0 bases, leaving 14 bases between the germline ends. This CDR3 region has 16 residues. The CDR3 sequence: CASSLTGQNSNQPQHF. CDR3 nucleotides: TGTGCCAGCAGTCTGACAGGCCAGAATAGCAATCAGCCCCAGCATTTT.

This rearrangement joins TRBV2 to TRBJ1-2; D perhaps matches TRBD1 (6 bases). V lost 0 bases to trimming and J lost 7 bases, with 15 bases between them. The CDR3 is made up of 15 amino acids. Looked up from germline, CDR1 is SNHLY and CDR2 is FYNNEI. In DNA form, the CDR3 reads TGTGCCAGCAGTGAAGCAAGGGGGGCGCGTATTGGCTACACCTTC. Residues: CASSEARGARIGYTF.

The rearrangement uses TRBV6-1 and TRBJ2-7; D unresolved. CDR1 and CDR2 from the germline V gene are MNHNS and SASEGT. The CDR3 loop spans 15 amino acids. Trimming removed 7 bases from V and 3 bases from J, with 19 bases in between. CDR3 amino acids: CASTRPGRSNYEQYF. The CDR3 bases are TGTGCCAGCACCCGACCGGGCAGATCAAACTACGAGCAGTACTTC.

J is TRBJ2-2 and V is TRBV5-1, with 11 positions matching TRBD1. This CDR3 comprises 16 residues. V trimming: 4 bases; J trimming: 4 bases; junction bases outside the gene matches: 6. Germline V gene data show CDR1 as SGHRS and CDR2 as YFSETQ. CDR3 amino acids: CASSQGQGGFTGELFF. As DNA, the CDR3 is TGCGCCAGCAGCCAGGGACAGGGGGGTTTCACCGGGGAGCTGTTTTTT.

V usage is TRBV11-2 and J usage is TRBJ1-1; the D gene is possibly TRBD1 (5 bases). Germline loops: CDR1 SGHAT, CDR2 FQNNGV. The CDR3 totals 17 residues. Trimming took 0 bases from V and 4 from J, leaving 18 bases between them. CDR3 in DNA: TGTGCCAGCAGCTTAGACGGGTACAGAGGGGTTGGCACTGAAGCTTTCTTT. Encoded protein: CASSLDGYRGVGTEAFF.

This clone was detected only a few times. The chain links TRBV7-9 to TRBJ2-2; the D is unclear. V lost 0 bases and J lost 5, with 7 bases in between. Germline V gene sequence: CDR1 SEHNR, CDR2 FQNEAQ (reference sequence). The CDR3 runs 14 residues. The CDR3 DNA sequence: TGTGCCAGCAGCTTAGCGGGCAGAACCGGGGAGCTGTTTTTT. Protein product: CASSLAGRTGELFF.